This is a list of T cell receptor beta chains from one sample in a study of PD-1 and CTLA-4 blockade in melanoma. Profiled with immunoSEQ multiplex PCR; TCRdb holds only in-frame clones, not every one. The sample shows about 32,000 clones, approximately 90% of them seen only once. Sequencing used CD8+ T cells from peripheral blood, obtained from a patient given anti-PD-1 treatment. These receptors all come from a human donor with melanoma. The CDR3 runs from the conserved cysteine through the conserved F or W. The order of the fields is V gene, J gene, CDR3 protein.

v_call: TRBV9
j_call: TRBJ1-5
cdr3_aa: CASSVGQYSNQPQHF

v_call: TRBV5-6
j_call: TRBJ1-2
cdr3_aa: CASSLYPGQGNGYTF

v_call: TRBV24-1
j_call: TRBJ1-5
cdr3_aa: CATSDRPTNQPQHF

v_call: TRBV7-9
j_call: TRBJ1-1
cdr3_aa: CASSPTRGNTEAFF

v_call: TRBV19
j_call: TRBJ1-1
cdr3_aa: CASSMVGQLNTEAFF

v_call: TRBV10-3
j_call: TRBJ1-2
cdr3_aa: CAISEGETNYGYTF

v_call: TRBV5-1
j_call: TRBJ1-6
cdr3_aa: CASSLDLGSDSPLHF

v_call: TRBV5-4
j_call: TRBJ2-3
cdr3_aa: CASSLVPENTDTQYF

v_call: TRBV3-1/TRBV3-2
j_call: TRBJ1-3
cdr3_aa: CASSPRGNTIYF

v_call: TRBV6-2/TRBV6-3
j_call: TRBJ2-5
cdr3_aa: CASSSSRGVFQETQYF